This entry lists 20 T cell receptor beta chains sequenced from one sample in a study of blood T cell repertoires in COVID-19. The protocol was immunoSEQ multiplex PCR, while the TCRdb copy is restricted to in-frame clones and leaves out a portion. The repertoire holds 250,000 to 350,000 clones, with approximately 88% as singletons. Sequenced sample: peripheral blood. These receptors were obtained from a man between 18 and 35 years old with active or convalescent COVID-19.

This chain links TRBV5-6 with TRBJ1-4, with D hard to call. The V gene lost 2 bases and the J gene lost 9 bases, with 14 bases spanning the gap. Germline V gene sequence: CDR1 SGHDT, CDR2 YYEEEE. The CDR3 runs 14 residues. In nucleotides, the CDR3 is TGTGCCAGCAGCTTCGGGGTGAACCCCCAAAAACTGTTTTTT. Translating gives CASSFGVNPQKLFF.

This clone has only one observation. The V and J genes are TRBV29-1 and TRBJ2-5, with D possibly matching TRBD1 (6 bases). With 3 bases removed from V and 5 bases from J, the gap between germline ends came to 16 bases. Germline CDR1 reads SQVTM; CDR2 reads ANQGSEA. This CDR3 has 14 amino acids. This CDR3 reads CSVDRGIAVETQYF. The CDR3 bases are TGCAGCGTTGATAGGGGGATAGCAGTGGAGACCCAGTACTTC.

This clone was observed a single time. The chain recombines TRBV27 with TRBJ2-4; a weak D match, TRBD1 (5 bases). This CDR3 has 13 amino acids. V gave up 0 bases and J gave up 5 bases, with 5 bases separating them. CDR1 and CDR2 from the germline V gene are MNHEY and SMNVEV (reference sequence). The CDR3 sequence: CASSLSGENIQYF. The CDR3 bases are TGTGCCAGCAGTTTATCAGGGGAAAACATTCAGTACTTC.

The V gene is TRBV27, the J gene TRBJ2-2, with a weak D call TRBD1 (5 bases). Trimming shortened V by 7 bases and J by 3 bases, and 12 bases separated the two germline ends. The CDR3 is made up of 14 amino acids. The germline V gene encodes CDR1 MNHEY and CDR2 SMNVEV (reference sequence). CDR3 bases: TGTGCCAGCACCGCCGGACATTACACCGGGGAGCTGTTTTTT. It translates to CASTAGHYTGELFF.

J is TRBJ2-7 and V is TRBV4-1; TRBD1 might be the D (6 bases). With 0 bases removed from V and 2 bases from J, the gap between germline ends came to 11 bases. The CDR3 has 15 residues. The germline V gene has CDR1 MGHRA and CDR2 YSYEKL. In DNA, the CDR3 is TGCGCCAGCAGCCAAGAGGTGCAGGGGCCCTACGAGCAGTACTTC. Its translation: CASSQEVQGPYEQYF.

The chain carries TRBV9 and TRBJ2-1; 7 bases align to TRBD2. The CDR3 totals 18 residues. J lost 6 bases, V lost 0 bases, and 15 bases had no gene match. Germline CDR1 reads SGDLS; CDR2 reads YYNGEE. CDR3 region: CASSVVLGGDPVVNEQFF. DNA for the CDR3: TGTGCCAGCAGCGTAGTTTTGGGGGGGGACCCTGTGGTCAATGAGCAGTTCTTC.

The CDR3, as DNA: TGTGCCAGCAGTTTCGGAGTAGCGGGGGCTTATGAGCAGTTCTTC. This sequence encodes CASSFGVAGAYEQFF. The J gene is TRBJ2-1, the V gene TRBV6-5; 9 nucleotides match TRBD2. This CDR3 comprises 15 residues. Per the germline V gene, CDR1 is MNHEY and CDR2 is SVGAGI. V shed 4 bases and J 8 bases; nucleotides not matched to a gene: 9.

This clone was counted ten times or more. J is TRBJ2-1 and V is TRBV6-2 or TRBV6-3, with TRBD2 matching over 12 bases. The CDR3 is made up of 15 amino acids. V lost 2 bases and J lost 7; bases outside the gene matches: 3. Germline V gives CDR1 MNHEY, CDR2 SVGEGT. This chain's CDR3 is CASSYRTSGINEQFF. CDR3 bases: TGTGCCAGCAGTTACAGGACTAGCGGGATAAATGAGCAGTTCTTC.

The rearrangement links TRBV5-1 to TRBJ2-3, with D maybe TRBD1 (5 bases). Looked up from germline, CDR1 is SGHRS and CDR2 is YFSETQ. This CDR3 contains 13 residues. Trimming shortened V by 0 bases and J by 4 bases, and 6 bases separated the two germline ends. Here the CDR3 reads CASSLEGSDTQYF. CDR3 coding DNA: TGCGCCAGCAGCTTGGAGGGGTCAGATACGCAGTATTTT.

The chain's CDR3 is CASSPGLAGGPSYEQYF. DNA of the CDR3: TGTGCCAGCTCACCGGGACTAGCGGGGGGGCCGTCCTACGAGCAGTACTTC. The chain uses TRBV18 and TRBJ2-7, with 16 bases lining up with TRBD2. V dropped 3 bases and J dropped 1; count of bases not matched to a gene: 3. Germline values: CDR1 KGHSH, CDR2 LQKENI. The length of the CDR3 is 17 residues.

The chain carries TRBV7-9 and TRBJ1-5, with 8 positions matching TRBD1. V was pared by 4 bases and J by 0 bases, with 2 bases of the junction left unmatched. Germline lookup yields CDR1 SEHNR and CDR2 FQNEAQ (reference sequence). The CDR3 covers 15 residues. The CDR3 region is CASSSDRDSNQPQHF. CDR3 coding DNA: TGTGCCAGCAGCTCGGACAGGGATAGCAATCAGCCCCAGCATTTT.

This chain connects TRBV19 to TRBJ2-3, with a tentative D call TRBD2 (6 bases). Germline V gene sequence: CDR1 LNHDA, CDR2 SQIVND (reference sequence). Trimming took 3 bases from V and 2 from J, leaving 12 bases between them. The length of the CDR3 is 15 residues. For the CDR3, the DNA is TGTGCCAGTAGTATTACGGGGGTGATCACAGATACGCAGTATTTT. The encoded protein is CASSITGVITDTQYF.

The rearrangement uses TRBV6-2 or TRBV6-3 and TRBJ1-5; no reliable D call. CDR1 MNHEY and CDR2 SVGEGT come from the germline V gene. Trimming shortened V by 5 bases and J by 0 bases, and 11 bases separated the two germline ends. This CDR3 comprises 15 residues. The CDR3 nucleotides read TGTGCCAGCAGTAGGAGGGAGAATAGCAATCAGCCCCAGCATTTT. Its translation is CASSRRENSNQPQHF.

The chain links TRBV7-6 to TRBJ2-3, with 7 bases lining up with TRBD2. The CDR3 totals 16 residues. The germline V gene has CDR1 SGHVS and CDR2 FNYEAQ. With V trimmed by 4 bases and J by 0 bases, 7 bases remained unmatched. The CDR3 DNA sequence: TGTGCCAGCAGCTCCCCCGGCGGGGGTAGCACAGATACGCAGTATTTT. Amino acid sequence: CASSSPGGGSTDTQYF.

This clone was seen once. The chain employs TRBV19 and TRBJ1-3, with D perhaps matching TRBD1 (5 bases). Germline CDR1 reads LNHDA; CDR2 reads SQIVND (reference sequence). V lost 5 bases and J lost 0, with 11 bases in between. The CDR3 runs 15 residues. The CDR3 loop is CASSPRVYSGNTIYF. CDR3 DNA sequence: TGTGCCAGTAGTCCCAGGGTATACTCTGGAAACACCATATATTTT.

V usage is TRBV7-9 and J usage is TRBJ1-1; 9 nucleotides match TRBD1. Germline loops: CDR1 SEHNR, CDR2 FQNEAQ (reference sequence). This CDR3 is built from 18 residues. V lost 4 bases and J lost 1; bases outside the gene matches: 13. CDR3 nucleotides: TGTGCCAGCAGCTATAGACCGGGACAGGGCTATTCGAACACTGAAGCTTTCTTT. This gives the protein CASSYRPGQGYSNTEAFF.

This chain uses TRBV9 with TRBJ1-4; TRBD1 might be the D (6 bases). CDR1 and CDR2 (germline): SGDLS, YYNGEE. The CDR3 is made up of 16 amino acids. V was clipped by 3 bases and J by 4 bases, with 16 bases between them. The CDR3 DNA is TGTGCCAGCAGCGGTTCCACAGGGTCGAGTAATGAAAAACTGTTTTTT. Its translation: CASSGSTGSSNEKLFF.

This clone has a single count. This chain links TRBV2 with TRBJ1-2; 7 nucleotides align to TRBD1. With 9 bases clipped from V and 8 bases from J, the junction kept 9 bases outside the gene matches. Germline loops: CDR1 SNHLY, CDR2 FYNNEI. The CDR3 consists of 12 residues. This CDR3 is CASRQGERGYTF. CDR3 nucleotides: TGTGCCAGTCGACAGGGCGAACGGGGCTACACCTTC.

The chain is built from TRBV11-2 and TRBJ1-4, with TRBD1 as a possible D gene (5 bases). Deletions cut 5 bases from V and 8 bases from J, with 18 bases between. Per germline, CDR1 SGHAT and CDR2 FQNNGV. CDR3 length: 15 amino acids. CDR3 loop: CASSPVGGGGEKLFF. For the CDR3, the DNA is TGTGCCAGCAGCCCCGTCGGGGGTGGAGGGGAAAAACTGTTTTTT.

The CDR3 loop is CASSRTGGSTDTQYF. The CDR3 region has the DNA TGTGCCAGCAGTAGGACAGGGGGTTCCACAGATACGCAGTATTTT. This chain connects TRBV6-4 to TRBJ2-3; 10 nucleotides agree with TRBD1. CDR1 MRHNA and CDR2 SNTAGT come from the germline V gene. V trimming: 5 bases; J trimming: 2 bases; junction bases outside the gene matches: 4. This CDR3 has 15 residues.